These T cell receptor beta chains were read from a single sample in a study of blood T cells in healthy people across ages. In TCRdb, the 5' RACE reads were re-called with MiXCR into one record per CDR3 protein. The table lists around 1,800,000 distinct CDR3 sequences, more than 35% of them singletons. The specimen sequenced was blood. These receptors originate from a human donor in good health. Each CDR3 is given with its conserved first and last residue. Fields, in order: CDR3 protein, CDR3 DNA, V gene, D gene, clone size, J gene. The D gene is left open where the match is weak. Where a row states a size, it is once, few, many or the class of an expanded clone; other rows omit it.

CDR3aa: CASGLGLHNEQFF
CDR3nt: TGTGCCAGCGGGCTCGGGTTACACAATGAGCAGTTCTTC
v_gene: TRBV6-2/TRBV6-3
d_gene: -
abundance: -
j_gene: TRBJ2-1

CDR3aa: CASSPGHIQYF
CDR3nt: TGCGCCAGCAGCCCCGGACACATTCAGTACTTC
v_gene: TRBV5-1
d_gene: -
abundance: few
j_gene: TRBJ2-4

CDR3aa: CASSQVLGQFYNEQFF
CDR3nt: TGCGCCAGCAGCCAAGTGCTAGGCCAGTTCTACAATGAGCAGTTCTTC
v_gene: TRBV4-3
d_gene: -
abundance: few
j_gene: TRBJ2-1

CDR3aa: CASSLRDQTYEQYF
CDR3nt: TGTGCCAGCAGCCTTCGGGACCAGACCTACGAGCAGTACTTC
v_gene: TRBV11-1
d_gene: -
abundance: -
j_gene: TRBJ2-7

CDR3aa: CASSFGLARDKNNEQFF
CDR3nt: TGCGCCAGCAGCTTTGGTTTGGCTCGAGACAAAAACAATGAGCAGTTCTTC
v_gene: TRBV5-1
d_gene: -
abundance: once
j_gene: TRBJ2-1

CDR3aa: CSVPTDSEAFF
CDR3nt: TGCAGCGTTCCGACTGATTCTGAAGCTTTCTTT
v_gene: TRBV29-1
d_gene: -
abundance: few
j_gene: TRBJ1-1

CDR3aa: CASSGRRNEQFF
CDR3nt: TGTGCCAGCAGTGGCCGAAGAAATGAGCAGTTCTTC
v_gene: TRBV28
d_gene: -
abundance: few
j_gene: TRBJ2-1

CDR3aa: CASSQAPRGNYGYTF
CDR3nt: TGCGCCAGCAGCCAAGCTCCCAGGGGGAACTATGGCTACACCTTC
v_gene: TRBV4-3
d_gene: TRBD1
abundance: many
j_gene: TRBJ1-2

CDR3aa: CASSLLGSKTDTQYF
CDR3nt: TGCGCCAGCAGCTTGTTAGGAAGCAAGACAGATACGCAGTATTTT
v_gene: TRBV5-1
d_gene: -
abundance: -
j_gene: TRBJ2-3

CDR3aa: CASTSTWLAGGSTDTQYF
CDR3nt: TGCGCCAGCACCTCAACCTGGCTAGCGGGGGGGTCAACAGATACGCAGTATTTT
v_gene: TRBV5-1
d_gene: TRBD2
abundance: once
j_gene: TRBJ2-3

CDR3aa: CASSGGTDTQYF
CDR3nt: TGTGCCAGCAGCGGGGGCACAGATACGCAGTATTTT
v_gene: TRBV12-3/TRBV12-4
d_gene: -
abundance: many
j_gene: TRBJ2-3

CDR3aa: CASSPERGRVSYEQYF
CDR3nt: TGTGCCAGCAGCCCTGAGCGGGGGCGAGTAAGCTACGAGCAGTACTTC
v_gene: TRBV27
d_gene: TRBD2
abundance: few
j_gene: TRBJ2-7

CDR3aa: CASTLQGSEAFF
CDR3nt: TGTGCCAGCACCTTACAGGGCTCTGAAGCTTTCTTT
v_gene: TRBV7-9
d_gene: -
abundance: once
j_gene: TRBJ1-1

CDR3aa: CASSVEPTGVIDNEQFF
CDR3nt: TGTGCCAGCAGCGTAGAGCCTACAGGGGTCATCGACAATGAGCAGTTCTTC
v_gene: TRBV9
d_gene: TRBD1
abundance: -
j_gene: TRBJ2-1

CDR3aa: CASCASAGYTEAFF
CDR3nt: TGTGCCAGCTGTGCGAGCGCCGGATACACTGAAGCTTTCTTT
v_gene: TRBV28
d_gene: -
abundance: -
j_gene: TRBJ1-1

CDR3aa: CASGLGDRENQPQHF
CDR3nt: TGTGCTAGTGGTTTGGGGGACAGGGAGAATCAGCCCCAGCATTTT
v_gene: TRBV12-5
d_gene: TRBD1
abundance: few
j_gene: TRBJ1-5